This T cell receptor beta chain was sequenced during a study of CD4 T cells in relation to SARS-CoV-2 and coronaviruses. Overall study context: Shared crossreactive spike epitopes were mapped to their HLA restriction.

Notes on this clone: Its antigen is still unknown.

The study, taken as a whole, reports: Each donor contributed either pre-pandemic or post-infection samples, not both.

Naive and memory CD4+ T cell DNA was deep-sequenced without culture. The repertoire was sequenced with immunoSEQ multiplex PCR; TCRdb's copy has only in-frame clones and lacks some. In the table there are around 35,000 clones, 80% to 90% of which are singletons. V was clipped by 1 base and J by 10 bases; unmatched bases: 3. Germline-derived CDR1 and CDR2 are LGHNA and YNFKEQ. The CDR3 runs 14 residues. The receptor was derived from an adult with COVID-19. The sequenced sample consisted of memory CD4+ T cells from PBMCs. The chain combines TRBV4-2 with TRBJ1-6, with TRBD1 matching over 8 bases. The CDR3 loop is CASSQGTGRSPLHF. CDR3 sequence (DNA): TGTGCCAGCAGCCAAGGGACAGGGAGGTCACCCCTCCACTTT.